The 21 T cell receptor beta chains given below trace back to one sample, sequenced in a study of T cell repertoires in cytomegalovirus infection. TCRdb used MiXCR to reprocess the reads, holding one entry per CDR3 protein. Of roughly 170,000 distinct CDR3 sequences listed, about a fifth are singletons. These TCRs are of unknown antigen specificity. Sequences were derived from CD8+ T cells from cultured PBMCs, sampled from culture after CMV antigen stimulation. Receptors were obtained from a human donor in good health (CMV status not recorded). Some clones in this sample may be carry-over from other donors' samples.

This clonotype was observed a single time. The chain has TRBV7-2 and TRBJ2-5; 10 nucleotides agree with TRBD1. There are 16 residues in the CDR3. Germline CDR1 and CDR2: SGHTA and FQGNSA. The V segment lost 5 bases and the J segment 0 bases; nucleotides outside the gene matches: 6. The CDR3, as DNA: TGTGCCAGCAGCCTCGGACAGGGGGGGGACCAAGAGACCCAGTACTTC. Protein sequence: CASSLGQGGDQETQYF.

The chain combines TRBV7-2 with TRBJ2-7; D ambiguous. This CDR3 is built from 13 residues. CDR1 and CDR2 from the germline V gene are SGHTA and FQGNSA. The germline V and J ends were trimmed by 3 bases and 3 bases, with 9 bases remaining between them. CDR3 loop: CASSFGQYYEQYF. CDR3 bases: TGTGCCAGCAGCTTTGGCCAATACTACGAGCAGTACTTC.

The genes are TRBV10-2 and TRBJ1-1; D may be TRBD1 (5 bases). This CDR3 has 16 amino acids. Per germline, CDR1 WSHSY and CDR2 SAAADI. V shed 4 bases and J shed 0 bases, with 15 bases lying between them. The CDR3: CASSAGHRYLNTEAFF. The CDR3 region has the DNA TGCGCCAGCAGTGCTGGACACCGATACTTGAACACTGAAGCTTTCTTT.

The chain has TRBV7-2 and TRBJ1-6; 7 nucleotides align to TRBD1. V shed 1 base and J 0 bases; nucleotides not matched to a gene: 9. The CDR3 spans 19 residues. CDR1 SGHTA and CDR2 FQGNSA come from the germline V gene. The CDR3 is CASSLDGRGAASYNSPLHF. CDR3 DNA sequence: TGTGCCAGCAGCTTAGACGGCAGGGGGGCAGCCTCCTATAATTCACCCCTCCACTTT.

The chain couples TRBV7-2 to TRBJ2-1; 7 bases agree with TRBD1. J gave up 6 bases and V 5 bases, and 10 bases lay outside the gene matches. Germline V gene data show CDR1 as SGHTA and CDR2 as FQGNSA. This CDR3 has 15 amino acids. This CDR3 reads CASSGIGGLPNEQFF. The CDR3 DNA reads TGTGCCAGCAGCGGGATAGGGGGCCTACCCAATGAGCAGTTCTTC.

This clonotype was seen a handful of times. This rearrangement joins TRBV10-3 to TRBJ2-7; the D gene could be TRBD1 or TRBD2 (5 bases each). There are 15 residues in the CDR3. Trimming removed 0 bases at V and 4 bases at J, with 13 bases between. The germline CDR1 and CDR2 sequences are ENHRY and SYGVKD. The CDR3 protein is CAISESGGLRYEQYF. The CDR3, as DNA: TGTGCCATCAGTGAGTCTGGGGGTCTGCGTTACGAGCAGTACTTC.

This rearrangement joins TRBV12-3 or TRBV12-4 to TRBJ1-4, with D uncertain. Trimming took off 5 bases at V and 4 bases at J, with 17 bases between the two ends. The CDR3 length is 16 residues. The CDR3 nucleotides read TGTGCCAGCAGTACTAATCTATGGAACGATAATGAAAAACTGTTTTTT. Residues: CASSTNLWNDNEKLFF.

The gene calls are TRBV19 and TRBJ2-3; the D call may be TRBD1 or TRBD2 (5 bases each). Germline CDR1 and CDR2: LNHDA and SQIVND (reference sequence). V gave up 7 bases and J gave up 0 bases, with 14 bases separating them. The CDR3 length is 15 residues. CDR3 DNA: TGTGCCAGTACCCCGAGGGGCGCAAGCACAGATACGCAGTATTTT. Its translation is CASTPRGASTDTQYF.

The chain joins TRBV7-2 to TRBJ2-1; 7 nucleotides agree with TRBD2. This CDR3 is 14 amino acids long. V was clipped by 7 bases and J by 0 bases; unmatched bases: 3. Germline CDR1 SGHTA, CDR2 FQGNSA. The CDR3 loop reads CASTGGSSYNEQFF. The CDR3 nucleotides are TGTGCCAGCACTGGCGGGAGCTCCTACAATGAGCAGTTCTTC.

This clonotype was counted a few times. The rearrangement uses TRBV6-2 or TRBV6-3 and TRBJ2-4, with a tentative D call TRBD2 (5 bases). This CDR3 spans 15 amino acids. Trimming cost V 2 bases and J 1 base, with 9 bases left between them. The germline gives CDR1 MNHEY, CDR2 SVGEGT. The CDR3, as DNA: TGTGCCAGCAGTTACCGGGGATCTGCCAAAAACATTCAGTACTTC. This codes for CASSYRGSAKNIQYF.

There are a few counts of this clonotype. This chain links TRBV12-3 or TRBV12-4 with TRBJ2-1, with 7 bases that match TRBD2. The V segment lost 3 bases and the J segment 12 bases; nucleotides outside the gene matches: 5. The CDR3 length is 12 residues. In DNA, the CDR3 is TGTGCCAGCAGTTTTGGGGGGGGTGGGCAGTTCTTC. Protein: CASSFGGGGQFF.

The chain employs TRBV7-9 and TRBJ2-1, with D maybe TRBD2 (6 bases). The length of the CDR3 is 12 residues. From germline, CDR1 is SEHNR and CDR2 FQNEAQ (reference sequence). V was pared by 5 bases and J by 8 bases, with 10 bases between. The CDR3 reads CASSLIADEQFF. The CDR3 DNA follows: TGTGCCAGCAGCCTCATAGCGGATGAGCAGTTCTTC.

This clonotype has only a few counts. This chain connects TRBV7-2 to TRBJ2-7, with 8 nucleotides matching TRBD2. The CDR3 contains 15 residues. Per the germline V gene, CDR1 is SGHTA and CDR2 is FQGNSA. Trimming at V came to 6 bases and at J to 3 bases, leaving 10 bases not matched to a gene. CDR3 amino acids: CASSPTGGLNYEQYF. CDR3 sequence (DNA): TGTGCCAGCAGTCCTACGGGGGGGCTTAACTACGAGCAGTACTTC. The full variable domain, in which reference TRBV7-2 and TRBJ2-7 provide the parts outside the CDR3, is GAGVSQSPSNKVTEKGKDVELRCDPISGHTALYWYRQSLGQGLEFLIYFQGNSAPDKSGLPSDRFSAERTGGSVSTLTIQRTQQEDSAVYLCASSPTGGLNYEQYFGPGTRLTVT.

This clonotype was seen many times. The rearrangement uses TRBV27 and TRBJ2-7, with D perhaps matching TRBD2 (5 bases). Per germline, CDR1 MNHEY and CDR2 SMNVEV (reference sequence). Trimming pared 6 bases from V and 1 base from J, leaving 19 bases between. The CDR3 contains 16 residues. This chain's CDR3 is CASRAGGGYNSYEQYF. CDR3 bases: TGTGCCAGCAGAGCCGGAGGCGGGTATAATTCCTACGAGCAGTACTTC.

This clonotype was seen more than once but under ten times. The rearrangement joins TRBV7-8 to TRBJ1-2; no firm D call. V was shortened by 0 bases and J by 6 bases, with 8 bases between the two germline ends. The CDR3 consists of 13 residues. Germline V lookup: CDR1 SGHVS, CDR2 FQNEAQ. The CDR3 loop is CASSLAKGDGYTF. In DNA, the CDR3 is TGTGCCAGCAGCTTAGCCAAGGGAGATGGCTACACCTTC.

Only a few counts were recorded for this clonotype. The chain joins TRBV7-2 to TRBJ2-6; a possible D gene is TRBD1 (5 bases). The CDR3 spans 19 residues. Germline V gives CDR1 SGHTA, CDR2 FQGNSA. Trimming took 5 bases from V and 0 from J, leaving 20 bases between them. CDR3 DNA sequence: TGTGCCAGCAGCGCTCACGCAGGGTTCACCCTCTCTGGGGCCAACGTCCTGACTTTC. This codes for CASSAHAGFTLSGANVLTF.

The CDR3 sequence is CASSQDAGTDPDHNEQFF. The CDR3 DNA follows: TGCGCCAGCAGCCAAGATGCGGGGACTGACCCGGACCACAATGAGCAGTTCTTC. The J gene is TRBJ2-1, the V gene TRBV4-1; possibly TRBD2 for D (6 bases). The CDR3 is 18 amino acids. Deletions cut 0 bases from V and 5 bases from J, with 20 bases between. Germline-derived CDR1 and CDR2 are MGHRA and YSYEKL.

This clonotype has ten or more counts. The chain is built from TRBV6-2 or TRBV6-3 and TRBJ2-6; D unclear. Deletions cut 5 bases from V and 0 bases from J, with 8 bases between. Per the germline V gene, CDR1 is MNHEY and CDR2 is SVGEGT. This CDR3 comprises 15 residues. The CDR3 loop is CASSREPSGANVLTF. CDR3 coding DNA: TGTGCCAGCAGTAGAGAACCCTCTGGGGCCAACGTCCTGACTTTC.

The chain recombines TRBV12-3 or TRBV12-4 with TRBJ2-7; unclear D gene. This CDR3 spans 12 amino acids. V dropped 5 bases and J dropped 3 bases, with 8 bases sitting between them. The CDR3 region has the DNA TGTGCCAGCAGTGAGCTGGGCTACGAGCAGTACTTC. This gives the protein CASSELGYEQYF.

This chain joins TRBV20-1 and TRBJ1-1; 8 bases map to TRBD1. The ends lost 4 bases at V and 0 bases at J; junction bases unmatched: 19. The V gene's germline CDR1 is DFQATT and CDR2 SNEGSKA (reference sequence). CDR3 size: 19 residues. The CDR3: CSAKTTLKGKGQVNTEAFF. The CDR3 DNA reads TGCAGTGCTAAGACGACCCTCAAGGGGAAGGGACAGGTGAACACTGAAGCTTTCTTT.

The rearrangement links TRBV27 to TRBJ1-6; TRBD1 is a possible D gene (5 bases). The germline V gene encodes CDR1 MNHEY and CDR2 SMNVEV (reference sequence). V was cut by 11 bases and J by 6 bases, with 17 bases left in between. This CDR3 is built from 14 residues. For the CDR3, the DNA is TGTGCCGCAGCAAGTACAGGAACTAATTCACCCCTCCACTTT. Translation gives CAAASTGTNSPLHF.